Reported below is one T cell receptor beta chain. Its antigen is still unknown. For the second PCR, which ran for about 7 to 11 cycles, a sample-barcoded 5' primer and a J-beta primer mix were used. MiXCR was run by TCRdb on the 5' RACE reads, yielding one entry per CDR3 protein. The data show roughly 720,000 distinct CDR3 sequences, less than 70% seen once. The germline V gene has CDR1 MDHEN and CDR2 SYDVKM. The junction had 10 bases not matched to a gene; V was cut back by 6 bases and J by 3 bases. This CDR3 has 16 amino acids. This entry belongs to a study of blood T cells in healthy people across ages. Study in general: Roughly one uniquely barcoded beta molecule per two T cells was captured. Study results and caveats: Measured against age, TCR beta diversity per million T cells decreased in a roughly linear manner.

Every donor gave around 10 milliliters of peripheral blood. In each sample, at least 7 million PBMCs were isolated. The V gene is TRBV28, the J gene TRBJ2-1; the match to TRBD1 covers 8 bases. The material sequenced was blood. The TCR was taken from a man older than 75 in good health. For the CDR3, the DNA is TGTGCCAGCAGACCCCCTCCGGGACAGGTCTACAATGAGCAGTTCTTC. This translates into CASRPPPGQVYNEQFF.